This T cell receptor beta chain was profiled in a study of blood T cell repertoires in COVID-19. Background on the study: Sites across the United States, Italy and Spain contributed samples from acute and convalescent COVID-19. T cells, B-cell-depleted T cells, or PBMCs supplied cDNA or gDNA.

In the original analysis: Reference gene primer amplification yielded estimated nucleated cell counts. Assay: immunoSEQ multiplex PCR; the TCRdb copy retains only in-frame clones and omits some. V, J and clone size are those of that table, while D and trimming were read from the DNA. The data show some 140,000 clones, around three quarters seen once. Sequenced: peripheral blood. The receptor comes from a human donor in a cohort sampled during active COVID-19.

The CDR3 nucleotides are TGCGCCAGCAGCAGCGGGACGGACCTCAATGAAAAACTGTTTTTT. Translation gives CASSSGTDLNEKLFF. V is TRBV5-1 and J is TRBJ1-4, with D maybe TRBD1 (5 bases). The CDR3 has 15 residues. CDR1 SGHRS and CDR2 YFSETQ come from the germline V gene. V was clipped by 4 bases and J by 5 bases, with 15 bases between them.